This TCR beta chain was identified in a study of blood T cell repertoires in COVID-19. On the study more broadly: Researchers got acute and convalescent COVID-19 samples from the United States, Italy and Spain.

Germline CDR1 reads SGHRS; CDR2 reads YFSETQ. This CDR3 is 16 amino acids long. Trimming left V 3 bases short and J 2 bases short, with 17 bases between. Original processing methods: Nucleated cell counts were estimated from reference gene primer amplification. Clones were sequenced by immunoSEQ multiplex PCR, and TCRdb holds only the in-frame ones, with some missing. D and trimming were read from the DNA, whereas the V and J calls and clone size are those reported in that table. The table includes approximately 130,000 clones, approximately 85% detected once. V and J are TRBV5-1 and TRBJ2-5, with D perhaps matching TRBD1 (6 bases). Sequenced input: peripheral blood. This receptor was taken from a human donor in a cohort sampled during active COVID-19. The DNA of the CDR3 is TGCGCCAGCAGCTCTCCCCCGGGACATGTACAAGAGACCCAGTACTTC. It translates to CASSSPPGHVQETQYF.